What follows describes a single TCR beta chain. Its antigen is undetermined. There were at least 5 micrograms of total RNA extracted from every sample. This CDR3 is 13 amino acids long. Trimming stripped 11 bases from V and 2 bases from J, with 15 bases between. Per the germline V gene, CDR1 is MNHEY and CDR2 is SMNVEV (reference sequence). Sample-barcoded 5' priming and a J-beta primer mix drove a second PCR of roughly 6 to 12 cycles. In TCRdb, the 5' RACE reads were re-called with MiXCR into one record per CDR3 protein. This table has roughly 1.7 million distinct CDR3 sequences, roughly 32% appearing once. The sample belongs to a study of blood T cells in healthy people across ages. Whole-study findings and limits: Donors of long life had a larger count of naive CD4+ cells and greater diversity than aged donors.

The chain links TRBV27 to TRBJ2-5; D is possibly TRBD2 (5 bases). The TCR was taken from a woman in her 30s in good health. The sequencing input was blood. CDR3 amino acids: CAGRGLLQETQYF. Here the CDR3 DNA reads TGTGCCGGTCGCGGACTGTTACAAGAGACCCAGTACTTC.